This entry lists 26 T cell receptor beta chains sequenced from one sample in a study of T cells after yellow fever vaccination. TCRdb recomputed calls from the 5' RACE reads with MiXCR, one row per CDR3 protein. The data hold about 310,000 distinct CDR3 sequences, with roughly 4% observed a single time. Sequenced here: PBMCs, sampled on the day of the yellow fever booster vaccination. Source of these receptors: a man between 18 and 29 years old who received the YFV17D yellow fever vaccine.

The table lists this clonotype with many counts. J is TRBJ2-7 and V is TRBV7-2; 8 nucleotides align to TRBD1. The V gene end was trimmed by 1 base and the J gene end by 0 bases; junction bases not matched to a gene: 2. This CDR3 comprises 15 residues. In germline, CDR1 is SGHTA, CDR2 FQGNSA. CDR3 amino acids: CASSLVTGGSYEQYF. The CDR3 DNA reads TGTGCCAGCAGCTTAGTCACAGGGGGCTCCTACGAGCAGTACTTC.

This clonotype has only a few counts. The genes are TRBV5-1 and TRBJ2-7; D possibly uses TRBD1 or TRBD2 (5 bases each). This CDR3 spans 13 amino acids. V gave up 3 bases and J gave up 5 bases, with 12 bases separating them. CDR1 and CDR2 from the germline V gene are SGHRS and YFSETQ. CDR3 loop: CASSWGPRNEQYV. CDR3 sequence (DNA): TGCGCCAGCAGCTGGGGACCAAGGAACGAGCAGTACGTC.

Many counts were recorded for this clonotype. DNA of the CDR3: TGTGCCTGGAGTGGGGACCAGACCCAGTACTTC. Encoded protein: CAWSGDQTQYF. The V and J genes are TRBV30 and TRBJ2-5; D assignment may be TRBD1 or TRBD2 (5 bases each). Germline V gene data show CDR1 as GTSNPN and CDR2 as SVGIG (reference sequence). The CDR3 is 11 amino acids. Trimming cost V 1 base and J 6 bases, with 6 bases left between them.

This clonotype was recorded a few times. Written as DNA, the CDR3 is TGTGCCACCCAATCGGCAGCGGGGGTTGAGACCCAGTACTTC. Amino acid sequence: CATQSAAGVETQYF. V is TRBV7-2 and J is TRBJ2-5, with 8 positions matching TRBD2. CDR1 and CDR2 from the germline V gene are SGHTA and FQGNSA. This CDR3 has 14 residues. V gave up 10 bases and J gave up 5 bases; unmatched junction bases: 12.

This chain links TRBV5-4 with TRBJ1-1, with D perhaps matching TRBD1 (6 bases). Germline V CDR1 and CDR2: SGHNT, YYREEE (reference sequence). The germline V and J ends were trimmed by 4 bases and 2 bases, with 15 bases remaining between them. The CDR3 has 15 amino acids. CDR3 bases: TGTGCCAGCAGCCCCTACAGGGCGGTAAACACTGAAGCTTTCTTT. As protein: CASSPYRAVNTEAFF.

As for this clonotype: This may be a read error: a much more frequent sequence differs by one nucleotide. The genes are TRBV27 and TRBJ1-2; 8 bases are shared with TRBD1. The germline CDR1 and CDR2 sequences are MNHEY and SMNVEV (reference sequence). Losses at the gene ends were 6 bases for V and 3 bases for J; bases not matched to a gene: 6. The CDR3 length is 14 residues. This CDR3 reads CASRQGELDYGYTF. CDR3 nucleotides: TGTGCCAGCAGACAGGGGGAGCTTGACTATGGCTACACCTTC.

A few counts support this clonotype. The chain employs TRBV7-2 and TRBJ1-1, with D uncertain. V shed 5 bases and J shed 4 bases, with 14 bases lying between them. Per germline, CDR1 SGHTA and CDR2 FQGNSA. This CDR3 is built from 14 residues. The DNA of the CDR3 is TGTGCCAGCAGCCCATTCGTAGTGGGCACTGAAGCTTTCTTT. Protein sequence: CASSPFVVGTEAFF.

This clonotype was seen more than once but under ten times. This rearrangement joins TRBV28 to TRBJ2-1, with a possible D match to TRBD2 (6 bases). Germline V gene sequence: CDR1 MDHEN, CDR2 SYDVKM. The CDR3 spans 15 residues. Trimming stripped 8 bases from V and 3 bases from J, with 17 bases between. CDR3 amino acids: CASWGDRKLYNEQFF. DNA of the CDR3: TGTGCCAGCTGGGGGGATCGAAAACTCTACAATGAGCAGTTCTTC. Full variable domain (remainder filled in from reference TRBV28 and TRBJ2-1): DVKVTQSSRYLVKRTGEKVFLECVQDMDHENMFWYRQDPGLGLRLIYFSYDVKMKEKGDIPEGYSVSREKKERFSLILESASTNQTSMYLCASWGDRKLYNEQFFGPGTRLTVL.

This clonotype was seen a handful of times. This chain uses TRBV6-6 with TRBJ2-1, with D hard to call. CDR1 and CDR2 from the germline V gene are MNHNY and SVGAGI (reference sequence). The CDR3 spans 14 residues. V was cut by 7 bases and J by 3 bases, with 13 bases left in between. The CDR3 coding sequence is TGTGCCAGCAACTCAGAGAATTACTACAATGAGCAGTTCTTC. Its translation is CASNSENYYNEQFF.

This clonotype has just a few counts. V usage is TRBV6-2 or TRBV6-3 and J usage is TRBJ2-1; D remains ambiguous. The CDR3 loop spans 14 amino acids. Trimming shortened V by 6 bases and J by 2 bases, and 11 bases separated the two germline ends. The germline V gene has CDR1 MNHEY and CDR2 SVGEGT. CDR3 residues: CASSPRSTYNEQFF. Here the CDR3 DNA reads TGTGCCAGCAGCCCTCGCAGCACCTACAATGAGCAGTTCTTC.

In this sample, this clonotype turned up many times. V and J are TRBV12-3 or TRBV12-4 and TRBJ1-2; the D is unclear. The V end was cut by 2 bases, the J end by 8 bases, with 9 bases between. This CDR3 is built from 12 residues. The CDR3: CASSLTLRGYTF. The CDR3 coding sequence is TGTGCCAGCAGTTTAACTCTGAGGGGCTACACCTTC.

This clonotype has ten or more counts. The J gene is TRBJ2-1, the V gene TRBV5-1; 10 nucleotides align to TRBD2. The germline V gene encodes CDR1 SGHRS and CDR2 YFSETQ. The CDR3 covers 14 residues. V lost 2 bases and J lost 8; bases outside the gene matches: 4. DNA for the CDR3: TGCGCCAGCAGCTTCCAGCGGGGGGGCGATGAGCAGTTCTTC. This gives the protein CASSFQRGGDEQFF.

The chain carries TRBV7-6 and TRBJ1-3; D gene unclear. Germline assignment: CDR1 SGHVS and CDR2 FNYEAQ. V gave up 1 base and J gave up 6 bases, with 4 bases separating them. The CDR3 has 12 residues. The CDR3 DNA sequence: TGTGCCAGCAGCTTAGTCCCAAACACCATATATTTT. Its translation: CASSLVPNTIYF.

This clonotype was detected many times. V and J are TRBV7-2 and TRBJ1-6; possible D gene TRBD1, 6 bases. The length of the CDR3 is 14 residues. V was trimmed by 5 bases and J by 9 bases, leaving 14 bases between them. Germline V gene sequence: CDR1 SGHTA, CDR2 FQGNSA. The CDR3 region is CASSPKGVGSPLHF. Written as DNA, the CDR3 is TGTGCCAGCAGCCCCAAGGGGGTCGGTTCACCCCTCCACTTT. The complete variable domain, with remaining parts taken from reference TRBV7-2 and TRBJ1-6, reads GAGVSQSPSNKVTEKGKDVELRCDPISGHTALYWYRQSLGQGLEFLIYFQGNSAPDKSGLPSDRFSAERTGGSVSTLTIQRTQQEDSAVYLCASSPKGVGSPLHFGNGTRLTVT.

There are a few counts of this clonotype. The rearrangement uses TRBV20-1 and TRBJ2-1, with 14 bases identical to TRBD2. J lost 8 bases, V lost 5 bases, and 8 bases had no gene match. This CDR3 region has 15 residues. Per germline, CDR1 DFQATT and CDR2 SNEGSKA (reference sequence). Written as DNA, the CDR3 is TGCAGTGCTTTACGGACTAGCGGGGGGATCCATGAGCAGTTCTTC. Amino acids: CSALRTSGGIHEQFF.

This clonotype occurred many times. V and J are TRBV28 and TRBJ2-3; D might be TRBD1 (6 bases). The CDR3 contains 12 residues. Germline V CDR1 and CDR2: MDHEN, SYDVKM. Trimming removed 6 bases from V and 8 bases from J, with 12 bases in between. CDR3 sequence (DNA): TGTGCCAGCAGACAGGGAAGTGGTACGCAGTATTTT. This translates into CASRQGSGTQYF. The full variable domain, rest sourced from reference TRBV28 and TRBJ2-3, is DVKVTQSSRYLVKRTGEKVFLECVQDMDHENMFWYRQDPGLGLRLIYFSYDVKMKEKGDIPEGYSVSREKKERFSLILESASTNQTSMYLCASRQGSGTQYFGPGTRLTVL.

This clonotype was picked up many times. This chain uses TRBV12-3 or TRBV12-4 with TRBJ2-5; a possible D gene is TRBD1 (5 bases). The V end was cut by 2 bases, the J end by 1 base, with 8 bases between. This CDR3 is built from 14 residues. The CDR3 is CASSLQGSQETQYF. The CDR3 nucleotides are TGTGCCAGCAGTTTACAGGGCAGCCAAGAGACCCAGTACTTC.

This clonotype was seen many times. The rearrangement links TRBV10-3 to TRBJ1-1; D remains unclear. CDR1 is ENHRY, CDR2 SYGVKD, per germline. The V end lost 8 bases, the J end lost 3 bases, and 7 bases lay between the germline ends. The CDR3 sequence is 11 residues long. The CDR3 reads CAIAGDTEAFF. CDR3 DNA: TGTGCCATCGCCGGCGACACTGAAGCTTTCTTT.

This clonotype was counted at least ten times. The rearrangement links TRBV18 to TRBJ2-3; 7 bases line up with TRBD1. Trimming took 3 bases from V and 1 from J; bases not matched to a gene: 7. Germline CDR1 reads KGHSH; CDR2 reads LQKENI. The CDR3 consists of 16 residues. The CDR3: CASSPRAGGGTDTQYF. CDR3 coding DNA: TGTGCCAGCTCACCCCGGGCAGGGGGAGGCACAGATACGCAGTATTTT.

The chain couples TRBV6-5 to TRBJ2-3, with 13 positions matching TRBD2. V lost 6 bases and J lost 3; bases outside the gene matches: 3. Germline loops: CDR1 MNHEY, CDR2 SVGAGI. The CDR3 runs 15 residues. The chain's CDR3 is CASRLAGGQTDTQYF. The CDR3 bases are TGTGCCAGCAGACTAGCGGGGGGGCAGACAGATACGCAGTATTTT.

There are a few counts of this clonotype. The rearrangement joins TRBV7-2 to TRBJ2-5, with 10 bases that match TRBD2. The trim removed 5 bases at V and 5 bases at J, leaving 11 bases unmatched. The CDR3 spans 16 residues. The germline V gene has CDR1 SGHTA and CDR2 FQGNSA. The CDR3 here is CASSPSGGGRWETQYF. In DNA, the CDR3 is TGTGCCAGCAGCCCCAGCGGGGGGGGCCGATGGGAGACCCAGTACTTC. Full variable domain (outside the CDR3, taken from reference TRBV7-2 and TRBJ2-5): GAGVSQSPSNKVTEKGKDVELRCDPISGHTALYWYRQSLGQGLEFLIYFQGNSAPDKSGLPSDRFSAERTGGSVSTLTIQRTQQEDSAVYLCASSPSGGGRWETQYFGPGTRLLVL.

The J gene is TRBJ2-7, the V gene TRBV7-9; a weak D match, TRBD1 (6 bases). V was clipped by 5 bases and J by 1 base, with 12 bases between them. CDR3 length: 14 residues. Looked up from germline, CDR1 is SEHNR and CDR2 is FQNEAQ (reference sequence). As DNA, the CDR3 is TGTGCCAGCAGCCCCGAGGGACAATCCTACGAGCAGTACTTC. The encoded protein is CASSPEGQSYEQYF.

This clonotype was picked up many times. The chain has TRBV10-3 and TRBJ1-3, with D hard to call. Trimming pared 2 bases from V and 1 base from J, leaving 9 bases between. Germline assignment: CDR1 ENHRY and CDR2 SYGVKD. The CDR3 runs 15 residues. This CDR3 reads CAISEAPFSGNTIYF. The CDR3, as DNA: TGTGCCATCAGTGAGGCCCCTTTTTCTGGAAACACCATATATTTT.

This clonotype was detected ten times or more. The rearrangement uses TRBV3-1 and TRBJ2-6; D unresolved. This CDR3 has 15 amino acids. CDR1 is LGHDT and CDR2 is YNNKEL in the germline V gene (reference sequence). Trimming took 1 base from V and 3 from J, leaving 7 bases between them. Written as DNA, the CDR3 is TGTGCCAGCAGCCAAGGAAGGGATGGGGCCAACGTCCTGACTTTC. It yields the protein CASSQGRDGANVLTF.

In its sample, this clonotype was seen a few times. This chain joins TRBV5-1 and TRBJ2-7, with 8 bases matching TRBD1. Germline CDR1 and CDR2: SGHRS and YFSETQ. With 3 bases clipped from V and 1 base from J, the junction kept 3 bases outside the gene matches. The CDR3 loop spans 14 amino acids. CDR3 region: CASSSTGGSYEQYV. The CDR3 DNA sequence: TGCGCCAGCAGCTCTACAGGGGGGTCCTACGAGCAGTACGTC.

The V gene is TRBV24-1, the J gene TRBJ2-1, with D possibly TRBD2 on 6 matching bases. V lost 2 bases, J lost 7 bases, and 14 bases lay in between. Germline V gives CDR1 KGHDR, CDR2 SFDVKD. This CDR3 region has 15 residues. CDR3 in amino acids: CATSDSGGAGNEQFF. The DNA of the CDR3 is TGTGCCACCAGTGATTCAGGCGGTGCGGGGAATGAGCAGTTCTTC.